A single sample gave rise to the 10 T cell receptor beta chains below, sequenced in a study of CD8+ T cells in alopecia areata. Investigators isolated RNA and reverse transcribed it into cDNA to act as the sequencing template. Measured with immunoSEQ multiplex PCR; TCRdb has only the in-frame clones, and not every one. The sample includes about 270,000 clones, roughly 60% seen only once; the top ten take roughly 0.88%. The treatment here: oral pan-JAK inhibitor, 5-10 mg twice daily. Here the sequenced sample was CD4+ T cells sorted from blood, taken at week 52, from a patient treated with tofacitinib. The source of these receptors is a human donor with alopecia areata.

J is TRBJ2-2 and V is TRBV29-1; 9 bases align to TRBD1. The CDR3 totals 12 residues. The germline gives CDR1 SQVTM, CDR2 ANQGSEA. J was trimmed by 6 bases and V by 6 bases; bases with no gene match: 2. The CDR3: CSVHRGPGELFF. The CDR3 region has the DNA TGCAGCGTCCACAGGGGGCCCGGGGAGCTGTTTTTT.

The chain combines TRBV29-1 with TRBJ2-5; the D gene is possibly TRBD2 (6 bases). Trimming shortened V by 2 bases and J by 6 bases, and 10 bases separated the two germline ends. Looked up from germline, CDR1 is SQVTM and CDR2 is ANQGSEA. The CDR3 contains 12 residues. In DNA, the CDR3 is TGCAGCGTTGAATGGGGGAGGCAGACCCAGTACTTC. Its translation is CSVEWGRQTQYF.

This sequence joins TRBV6-5 and TRBJ2-7; TRBD2 matches at 9 bases. Trimming removed 6 bases from V and 6 bases from J; junction bases left unmatched: 3. The germline V gene has CDR1 MNHEY and CDR2 SVGAGI. The CDR3 totals 12 residues. The DNA of the CDR3 is TGTGCCAGCAGCGCGGGGGGGGCCGAGCAGTACTTC. It codes for CASSAGGAEQYF.

The chain recombines TRBV29-1 with TRBJ1-1, with D unresolved. The germline gives CDR1 SQVTM, CDR2 ANQGSEA. Trimming pared 3 bases from V and 5 bases from J, leaving 13 bases between. This CDR3 has 13 residues. The CDR3 nucleotides read TGCAGCGTTGATAAGACTCTGGGGACTGAAGCTTTCTTT. Amino acid sequence: CSVDKTLGTEAFF.

J is TRBJ2-2 and V is TRBV5-1; 7 positions match TRBD1. Germline V lookup: CDR1 SGHRS, CDR2 YFSETQ. V dropped 4 bases and J dropped 0; count of bases not matched to a gene: 9. CDR3 length: 17 amino acids. The CDR3: CASSLHRQGTNTGELFF. The CDR3 coding sequence is TGCGCCAGCAGCCTGCACCGACAGGGAACGAACACCGGGGAGCTGTTTTTT.

The chain couples TRBV29-1 to TRBJ2-1; TRBD2 matches 12 bases. The V and J ends lost 1 base and 3 bases, in that order; junction bases with no gene match: 7. The CDR3 has 17 amino acids. Germline loops: CDR1 SQVTM, CDR2 ANQGSEA. The CDR3 loop reads CSVEGASGGAIYNEQFF. In DNA form, the CDR3 reads TGCAGCGTTGAAGGGGCTAGCGGGGGGGCTATCTACAATGAGCAGTTCTTC.

The chain couples TRBV30 to TRBJ1-1, with D possibly matching TRBD1 (5 bases). The CDR3 loop spans 15 amino acids. V was trimmed by 2 bases and J by 0 bases, leaving 13 bases between them. Per the germline V gene, CDR1 is GTSNPN and CDR2 is SVGIG (reference sequence). In DNA form, the CDR3 reads TGTGCCTGGAGTACGACGGACATAGTGAACACTGAAGCTTTCTTT. The encoded protein is CAWSTTDIVNTEAFF.

The chain links TRBV20-1 to TRBJ2-7; no definite D call. The V gene lost 4 bases and the J gene lost 4 bases, with 8 bases spanning the gap. Germline V gene lookup returns CDR1 DFQATT and CDR2 SNEGSKA (reference sequence). This CDR3 is built from 11 residues. This CDR3 reads CSAKRVYEQYF. Here the CDR3 DNA reads TGCAGTGCTAAACGGGTTTACGAGCAGTACTTC.

For this clone: An end of the junction does not agree with germline; a read error may underlie this. This chain connects TRBV30 to TRBJ1-1; D perhaps matches TRBD1 (6 bases). The CDR3 length is 12 residues. CDR1 is GTSNPN, CDR2 SVGIG, per germline (reference sequence). CDR3 nucleotides: TGTGCCCGGAGGACAGTGAACACTGAAGCTTTCTTT. Translation: CARRTVNTEAFF.

The chain combines TRBV30 with TRBJ1-2; TRBD1 is a possible D gene (6 bases). V dropped 1 base and J dropped 8 bases, with 11 bases sitting between them. The CDR3 has 12 amino acids. The germline V gene has CDR1 GTSNPN and CDR2 SVGIG (reference sequence). The CDR3 sequence: CAWSGGTFGYTF. CDR3 bases: TGTGCCTGGAGTGGTGGGACATTCGGCTACACCTTC. The variable domain in full, completed from reference TRBV30 and TRBJ1-2, reads SQTIHQWPATLVQPVGSPLSLECTVEGTSNPNLYWYRQAAGRGLQLLFYSVGIGQISSEVPQNLSASRPQDRQFILSSKKLLLSDSGFYLCAWSGGTFGYTFGSGTRLTVV.